One T cell receptor (beta chain) is described in this entry. Produced via immunoSEQ multiplex PCR; TCRdb's table is partial and in-frame only. The sample has about 120,000 clones; about 80% are singletons. The sample originates from a study of blood T cell repertoires in COVID-19. CDR1 and CDR2 (germline): SGHNT, YENEEA. The CDR3 sequence is 17 residues long. V lost 6 bases to trimming and J lost 11 bases, with 29 bases between them. The sequenced material came from peripheral blood. The chain uses TRBV11-3 and TRBJ2-1; the D gene is possibly TRBD1 (5 bases). This TCR derives from a woman aged 45-59 years with acute or convalescent COVID-19. The CDR3 loop is CASSRNSIDSTWDQQFF. The CDR3 DNA follows: TGTGCCAGCAGTCGAAACTCCATCGACAGCACCTGGGATCAGCAGTTCTTC.